What follows are 12 T cell receptor beta chains derived from one specimen sequenced in a study of glioma-infiltrating T cells after dendritic cell vaccination. Assay: immunoSEQ multiplex PCR; the TCRdb copy retains only in-frame clones and omits some. The sample lists some 100,000 clones, about 80% occurring once. The sequenced sample was blood, obtained before dendritic cell vaccination. All receptors derive from a human donor with glioblastoma.

This clone showed up just once. The gene calls are TRBV5-1 and TRBJ2-1; 15 nucleotides align to TRBD2. Germline values: CDR1 SGHRS, CDR2 YFSETQ. With 1 base clipped from V and 9 bases from J, the junction kept 8 bases outside the gene matches. The CDR3 consists of 17 residues. CDR3 in DNA: TGCGCCAGCAGCTTGCTCGGACTAGCGGGAGGGTACGCTGAGCAGTTCTTC. Protein product: CASSLLGLAGGYAEQFF.

The chain employs TRBV18 and TRBJ2-7; 10 bases are shared with TRBD1. Germline trimming cut 6 bases from V and 7 bases from J; bases unmatched to any gene: 6. The CDR3 is made up of 13 amino acids. The germline CDR1 and CDR2 sequences are KGHSH and LQKENI. The DNA of the CDR3 is TGTGCCAGCTCTCGGGACAGGGGTAGGGAGCAGTACTTC. Translated, it gives CASSRDRGREQYF.

This chain connects TRBV19 to TRBJ2-1; 8 positions agree with TRBD2. This CDR3 is built from 15 residues. After removal of 3 bases from V and 6 bases from J, the junction contained 7 bases not matched to a gene. Germline CDR1 reads LNHDA; CDR2 reads SQIVND (reference sequence). As DNA, the CDR3 is TGTGCCAGTAGTATCCAATCGGGGGGGGCCAATGAGCAGTTCTTC. Its protein is CASSIQSGGANEQFF.

The V and J genes are TRBV7-6 and TRBJ1-3; 7 nucleotides agree with TRBD1. The length of the CDR3 is 15 residues. Germline loops: CDR1 SGHVS, CDR2 FNYEAQ. V lost 5 bases and J lost 1; bases outside the gene matches: 5. The CDR3 here is CASSPDRISGNTIYF. The DNA for the CDR3 is TGTGCCAGCAGCCCGGACAGGATTTCTGGAAACACCATATATTTT.

The chain combines TRBV2 with TRBJ2-5; 8 bases line up with TRBD1. The J call may be mistaken, given a closer DNA end match to TRBJ2-7. This CDR3 region has 13 residues. CDR1 and CDR2 (germline): SNHLY, FYNNEI. The chain's CDR3 is CASSGTGNYEQYF. The CDR3 nucleotides are TGTGCCAGCAGTGGGACAGGGAACTACGAGCAGTACTTC.

The chain joins TRBV13 to TRBJ1-1; D is possibly TRBD1 (6 bases). The ends were cut back, 0 bases at V and 3 bases at J, with 8 bases in the middle. Germline V gives CDR1 PRHDT, CDR2 FYEKMQ (reference sequence). The CDR3 runs to 14 residues. The CDR3 sequence: CASSLGDRDTEAFF. In DNA form, the CDR3 reads TGTGCCAGCAGCTTAGGGGACAGAGACACTGAAGCTTTCTTT.

V usage is TRBV7-9 and J usage is TRBJ1-1; D perhaps matches TRBD1 (6 bases). V lost 1 base and J 3 bases, leaving 9 bases between the germline ends. The CDR3 contains 14 residues. The germline V gene encodes CDR1 SEHNR and CDR2 FQNEAQ (reference sequence). In DNA, the CDR3 is TGTGCCAGCAGCTTAGTGGGGGCGGACACTGAAGCTTTCTTT. Its protein product is CASSLVGADTEAFF.

The V call is TRBV19, the J call TRBJ2-5; 12 bases are a match to TRBD2. Germline V gives CDR1 LNHDA, CDR2 SQIVND (reference sequence). V trimming: 6 bases; J trimming: 4 bases; junction bases outside the gene matches: 9. The CDR3 is 16 amino acids. The CDR3 loop is CASSRLAGVPGETQYF. The CDR3 nucleotides are TGTGCCAGTAGCAGACTAGCGGGAGTTCCGGGAGAGACCCAGTACTTC.

V usage is TRBV4-2 and J usage is TRBJ2-1, with 10 bases matching TRBD2. Losses at the gene ends were 4 bases for V and 3 bases for J; bases not matched to a gene: 6. Germline CDR1 and CDR2: LGHNA and YNFKEQ. The CDR3 runs 16 residues. CDR3 in amino acids: CASSLHTSGDYNEQFF. In DNA, the CDR3 is TGTGCCAGCAGCCTCCATACTAGCGGGGACTACAATGAGCAGTTCTTC.

This chain links TRBV2 with TRBJ2-5, with 9 bases identical to TRBD2. CDR1 is SNHLY and CDR2 is FYNNEI in the germline V gene. This CDR3 is 16 amino acids long. V lost 6 bases, J lost 3 bases, and 11 bases stayed unmatched. The CDR3 loop reads CASSASRASGKETQYF. The CDR3 DNA is TGTGCCAGCAGCGCCAGCCGGGCTAGCGGGAAAGAGACCCAGTACTTC.

The chain carries TRBV29-1 and TRBJ2-5; 10 nucleotides agree with TRBD2. The length of the CDR3 is 13 residues. The germline gives CDR1 SQVTM, CDR2 ANQGSEA. V shed 5 bases and J 5 bases; nucleotides not matched to a gene: 5. DNA for the CDR3: TGCAGCGTTAGCGGGGGGGCTGGGGAGACCCAGTACTTC. Translation: CSVSGGAGETQYF.

The rearrangement links TRBV30 to TRBJ1-2, with 8 bases identical to TRBD1. This CDR3 has 15 amino acids. J gave up 7 bases and V 0 bases, and 10 bases lay outside the gene matches. Looked up from germline, CDR1 is GTSNPN and CDR2 is SVGIG (reference sequence). CDR3 loop: CAWSVIMTGEGGYTF. The CDR3, as DNA: TGTGCCTGGAGTGTAATTATGACAGGGGAGGGTGGCTACACCTTC.